This T cell receptor (beta chain) was obtained from a study of T cells in women clearing cervical HPV infection. Trimming at V came to 3 bases and at J to 6 bases, leaving 7 bases not matched to a gene. The CDR3 is 13 residues long. The germline CDR1 and CDR2 sequences are DFQATT and SNEGSKA (reference sequence). A remark on this clone: The read finishes 3 residues shy of the CDR3 end, and the germline J gene is used to complete it.

TCRdb's table, derived via immunoSEQ multiplex PCR, lists solely in-frame clones and lacks some. The table counts 36,000 or so clones; about 1.7% lies in the top ten. This rearrangement joins TRBV20-1 to TRBJ1-2, with TRBD1 identical over 7 bases. Sequenced material: blood buffy coat. The receptor comes from a woman between 18 and 69 years old with a cervical HPV16 infection that either progressed to CIN3+ or cleared (not recorded which). The CDR3 sequence is CSASPTGRDGYTF. The sequenced part of the CDR3 DNA is TGCAGTGCTAGCCCGACAGGGAGGGATGGC.